This T cell receptor (beta chain) derives from a study of human T cells and chemical hapten exposure. Across the whole study: Skin on the upper inner arm, roughly 2 cm by roughly 2 cm in size, was sensitized with 2% DPC. Patients were mainly female, each with alopecia areata, totalis or universalis. General study findings and limits: Sensitizing to DPC left TCRs with a frequency above 1 in 1000 unaltered.

To note about this clonotype: Its matching antigen is unknown.

The CDR3 spans 14 residues. Germline V gene lookup returns CDR1 SGHRS and CDR2 YFSETQ. Deletions cut 0 bases from V and 7 bases from J, with 11 bases between. Individual cDNA molecules had unique molecular identifiers attached to them by the library. MiXCR, run by TCRdb on the RACE reads, gives a single entry per CDR3 protein. The sample includes 95,000 to 150,000 distinct CDR3 sequences, around 11% of them seen just once. Specified time point: patch test 3, about 24 weeks after DPC sensitization. Treatment noted: therapeutic diphenylcyclopropenone sensitization with weekly scalp DPC. The TCR originated in a woman between 45 and 65 years old with alopecia areata. Some clones in this sample may be carry-over from other donors' samples. The sequencing used whole blood, collected in connection with sensitization to the hapten diphenylcyclopropenone (DPC). The chain has TRBV5-1 and TRBJ2-1; D not resolved. The CDR3 DNA follows: TGCGCCAGCAGCTTGGGCAACCCGGAGAATGAGCAGTTCTTC. This codes for CASSLGNPENEQFF.